This T cell receptor (beta chain) stems from a study of T cell responses to AZD1222 COVID-19 vaccine. Ten or more counts support this clone. Its target is unknown. This CDR3 has 13 amino acids. Trimming took off 1 base at V and 4 bases at J, with 6 bases between the two ends. CDR1 SGHNT and CDR2 YYREEE come from the germline V gene (reference sequence). Method: immunoSEQ multiplex PCR; TCRdb's copy keeps in-frame clones and lacks some. The sample contains 90,000 to 120,000 clones, roughly nine tenths of which appear only once. General observations from the study: The repertoires were collected only after the peak T cell response. The donor group comprised mostly white British people and more females; the analysis possibly underestimated clonal diversity.

The chain combines TRBV5-4 with TRBJ2-1, with D perhaps TRBD1 (6 bases). The receptor comes from an adult in good health. The source material was peripheral blood, sampled on day 0 of AZD1222 vaccination. In DNA, the CDR3 is TGTGCCAGCAGCTTGACAGGGTACAATGAGCAGTTCTTC. Translation: CASSLTGYNEQFF.